Listed below are T cell receptor beta chains from one sample, sequenced in a study of blood T cell repertoires in COVID-19. Sequencing was performed with immunoSEQ multiplex PCR; in TCRdb, only in-frame clones are kept and a portion is missing. Of about 210,000 clones in the sample, about 83% were seen once. The specimen was peripheral blood. These TCRs come from a woman in her forties or fifties with active or convalescent COVID-19. Both conserved end residues are part of each CDR3. D genes are given only for firm matches. The listing skips clone size in some rows; elsewhere it reads once, few, many or a size class.

clone size: once
D gene: .
V gene: TRBV6-1
J gene: TRBJ2-3
CDR3 DNA: TGTGCCAGCAGTGACGTCGGGTCGAGCACAGATACGCAGTATTTT
CDR3 protein: CASSDVGSSTDTQYF

clone size: .
D gene: .
V gene: TRBV19
J gene: TRBJ1-5
CDR3 DNA: TGTGCCAGTAGTAAGGAGGGAGGGGGACAGCCCCAGCATTTT
CDR3 protein: CASSKEGGGQPQHF

clone size: .
D gene: .
V gene: TRBV3-1/TRBV3-2
J gene: TRBJ1-3
CDR3 DNA: TGTGCCAGCAGCCAAGGAGGCTCTGGAAACACCATATATTTT
CDR3 protein: CASSQGGSGNTIYF

clone size: few
D gene: TRBD2
V gene: TRBV7-3
J gene: TRBJ2-1
CDR3 DNA: TGTGCCAGCAGCTTAAGGGCCGGACTAGGTCTCGGGGAGCAGTTCTTC
CDR3 protein: CASSLRAGLGLGEQFF

clone size: few
D gene: .
V gene: TRBV27
J gene: TRBJ2-7
CDR3 DNA: TGTGCCAGCACCCTCAGACAAGGGGGCGAGCAGTACTTC
CDR3 protein: CASTLRQGGEQYF

clone size: .
D gene: TRBD1
V gene: TRBV2
J gene: TRBJ1-5
CDR3 DNA: TGTGCCAGCAGACCCGGGACAGCTAGCAATCAGCCCCAGCATTTT
CDR3 protein: CASRPGTASNQPQHF

clone size: .
D gene: .
V gene: TRBV14
J gene: TRBJ1-2
CDR3 DNA: TGTGCCAGCAGCCAAGCAACAGGGTTGGTGAGCTACACCTTC
CDR3 protein: CASSQATGLVSYTF

clone size: .
D gene: .
V gene: TRBV9
J gene: TRBJ1-6
CDR3 DNA: TGTGCCAGCGGAGGACAGACGAATTCACCCCTCCACTTT
CDR3 protein: CASGGQTNSPLHF

clone size: .
D gene: .
V gene: TRBV4-2
J gene: TRBJ2-3
CDR3 DNA: TGTGCCAGCAGCTCGGGAGATACAGTGGCAGATACGCAGTATTTT
CDR3 protein: CASSSGDTVADTQYF

clone size: .
D gene: TRBD1
V gene: TRBV6-5
J gene: TRBJ1-6
CDR3 DNA: TGTGCCAGCTTACTCGACAGGGGCCATTTATCTCCCCTCCACTTT
CDR3 protein: CASLLDRGHLSPLHF

clone size: .
D gene: .
V gene: TRBV14
J gene: TRBJ1-1
CDR3 DNA: TGTGCCAGCAGCCAAGTAACCCCCGGGAGGCGGTTGGGAGCTTTCTTT
CDR3 protein: CASSQVTPGRRLGAFF

clone size: .
D gene: .
V gene: TRBV4-2
J gene: TRBJ2-5
CDR3 DNA: TGTGCCAGCAGCCAACTAGCCGCAGGCGAGACCCAGTACTTC
CDR3 protein: CASSQLAAGETQYF

clone size: .
D gene: TRBD1
V gene: TRBV20-1
J gene: TRBJ1-1
CDR3 DNA: TGCAGTGCTAGCCGGGACAGGGGAGCTTTCTTT
CDR3 protein: CSASRDRGAFF

clone size: few
D gene: .
V gene: TRBV7-9
J gene: TRBJ2-1
CDR3 DNA: TGTGCCAGCAGCTTGACTAGTCACAATGAGCAGTTCTTC
CDR3 protein: CASSLTSHNEQFF

clone size: .
D gene: TRBD1
V gene: TRBV30
J gene: TRBJ1-2
CDR3 DNA: TGTGCCTGGAGGGACAGGGCATCGGGTAACTATGGCTACACCTTC
CDR3 protein: CAWRDRASGNYGYTF